The 4 T cell receptor beta chains presented below share a single source sample, sequenced in a study of blood T cell repertoires in COVID-19. Sequenced by immunoSEQ multiplex PCR; TCRdb stores in-frame clones only, minus some. The sample shows over 400,000 clones, approximately 90% of them seen only once. What was sequenced was peripheral blood. Source of these receptors: a woman aged 25 to 39 with active or convalescent COVID-19.

The V gene is TRBV11-2, the J gene TRBJ1-5; unclear D gene. Germline V gene data show CDR1 as SGHAT and CDR2 as FQNNGV. This CDR3 contains 17 residues. Trimming took off 1 base at V and 4 bases at J, with 17 bases between the two ends. In DNA form, the CDR3 reads TGTGCCAGCAGCTTAGTGCGTATGGGCGGGGAGAATCAGCCCCAGCATTTT. Translating it yields CASSLVRMGGENQPQHF.

The CDR3 sequence is CASRKETGFSTF. The CDR3 DNA is TGTGCCAGCAGGAAAGAGACAGGATTCAGCACCTTC. The gene calls are TRBV6-5 and TRBJ1-2, with TRBD1 as a possible D gene (6 bases). Germline lookup yields CDR1 MNHEY and CDR2 SVGAGI. Trimming pared 6 bases from V and 13 bases from J, leaving 18 bases between. The CDR3 loop spans 12 amino acids.

The chain is built from TRBV25-1 and TRBJ1-5; 7 bases line up with TRBD1. Trimming at V came to 6 bases and at J to 3 bases, leaving 8 bases not matched to a gene. The CDR3 loop spans 15 amino acids. Germline V gene lookup returns CDR1 MGHDK and CDR2 SYGVNS. This CDR3 is CASRDPGTDNQPQHF. CDR3 nucleotide sequence: TGTGCCAGCAGAGACCCCGGGACAGACAATCAGCCCCAGCATTTT.

This clone appeared once. The genes are TRBV7-6 and TRBJ1-2; TRBD1 agrees at 8 bases. This CDR3 has 13 amino acids. Germline V gives CDR1 SGHVS, CDR2 FNYEAQ. V shed 5 bases, J shed 8 bases, and the junction held 7 bases outside the gene matches. CDR3 protein: CASSPSQGVGYTF. DNA of the CDR3: TGTGCCAGCAGCCCCTCACAGGGGGTCGGCTACACCTTC.